The rows below give T cell receptor beta chains drawn from one sample of a study of cytomegalovirus exposure and HLA in healthy donors. Libraries were prepared by immunoSEQ multiplex PCR; TCRdb keeps only in-frame clonotypes and omits some of them. The sample contains some 200,000 clones, about four fifths of which appear only once. Sequencing was carried out using PBMCs. The receptors originated from a middle-aged man in good health and CMV-seronegative. Both conserved end residues are part of each CDR3.

v_call	j_call	cdr3_aa
TRBV11-2	TRBJ2-7	CASSLNRAGGGEQYF
TRBV28	TRBJ2-7	CASTSGAGGYYEQYF
TRBV27	TRBJ2-1	CASRVPGTGKGNEQFF
TRBV7-9	TRBJ2-1	CASRSDRSSYNEQFF
TRBV6-1	TRBJ1-5	CASSGAGGRQPQHF
TRBV14	TRBJ1-2	CASSQNLVRGYTF
TRBV30	TRBJ2-1	CAWSSRESLGEQFF
TRBV7-2	TRBJ2-7	CASSLGGGTRSEQYF
TRBV5-1	TRBJ2-7	CASSRGPQGVEQYF
TRBV5-1	TRBJ2-1	CASSLAPGGSYNEQFF
TRBV7-2	TRBJ2-2	CASSLKAGLPGELFF
TRBV30	TRBJ1-5	CAWSINNQPQHF
TRBV15	TRBJ1-3	CATSRGEGTGLGNTIYF
TRBV18	TRBJ2-7	CASSPGGGVGYEQYF
TRBV18	TRBJ1-2	CASSPAGTGVYGYTF
TRBV5-4	TRBJ2-3	CASSTAGGPDTQYF
TRBV7-6	TRBJ2-3	CASSPGTGTDTQYF
TRBV6-5	TRBJ1-5	CASRAQGALWQPQHF
TRBV29-1	TRBJ2-2	CSVENSGKYTGELFF
TRBV2	TRBJ2-3	CASRASGGITDTQYF
TRBV4-3	TRBJ1-1	CASSPTDMNTEAFF
TRBV10-3	TRBJ1-1	CAIIGGTQNTEAFF
TRBV7-2	TRBJ2-7	CASSSGGGYIYEQYF
TRBV10-3	TRBJ1-5	CAISEGGGGIQPQHF
TRBV28	TRBJ1-1	CASSLWAQGGFTEAFF
TRBV28	TRBJ2-5	CASSSGTSGRGPETQYF
TRBV28	TRBJ2-4	CASSTGQPINIQYF
TRBV7-2	TRBJ2-1	CASSLSFGGWDEQFF
TRBV2	TRBJ2-3	CASARIGGADTQYF
TRBV2	TRBJ2-7	CASSVPGLEAGEQYF
TRBV5-1	TRBJ2-7	CASNLDRGNEQYF
TRBV7-2	TRBJ2-2	CASSYPENTGELFF
TRBV30	TRBJ1-5	CAWSNHLTGTGTGVGQPQHF
TRBV28	TRBJ2-2	CASSSGQNTGELFF
TRBV4-2	TRBJ2-7	CASSHTTSVLSYEQYF
TRBV7-8	TRBJ2-5	CASSTTGLGTQYF
TRBV29-1	TRBJ1-1	CSVERGTGVISGEAFF
TRBV28	TRBJ2-7	CASSSWGNIQARQYF
TRBV19	TRBJ2-7	CATRDTTYEQYF
TRBV7-6	TRBJ2-1	CASSLGTGSTEQFF
TRBV5-6	TRBJ1-3	CASSLDGGPGNTIYF
TRBV4-2	TRBJ2-1	CASSPGLQNNEQFF
TRBV2	TRBJ2-2	CASSIGLTGELFF
TRBV2	TRBJ2-1	CASRRTGAYNEQFF
TRBV6-4	TRBJ2-1	CASSDSGRGGGYNEQFF
TRBV7-2	TRBJ2-7	CASSSLGEQYF
TRBV19	TRBJ1-5	CASSISQGGQPQHF
TRBV18	TRBJ1-1	CASSPGLLGAFF
TRBV9	TRBJ1-2	CASSVGGGRDYGYTF
TRBV28	TRBJ1-2	CASCQTQANYGYTF
TRBV11-3	TRBJ2-7	CASSLTSGSSYEQYF
TRBV7-6	TRBJ1-4	CASSLLSRGSTNEKLFF
TRBV7-8	TRBJ1-4	CASSLGQLNEKLFF
TRBV4-1	TRBJ2-1	CASSRGQGGGGDEQFF
TRBV9	TRBJ2-4	CASSVAGGQREIPDIQYF
TRBV2	TRBJ1-3	CASSDPRGGEMYSGNTIYF
TRBV4-2	TRBJ2-1	CASSPRASGSYNEQFF
TRBV6-1	TRBJ2-7	CASSDRAPSYEQYF